These T cell receptor beta chains were read from a single sample in a study of identical twins. TCRdb recomputed calls from the 5' RACE reads with MiXCR, one row per CDR3 protein. The table includes approximately 1.8 million distinct CDR3 sequences, more than 30% detected once. The specimen was cord blood. The receptors stem from a newborn girl in good health. CDR3s include the opening cysteine and the closing phenylalanine or tryptophan. Each record gives: D gene, V gene, clone size, J gene, CDR3 protein, CDR3 DNA. D genes are given only for firm matches. Rows may omit the clone size; those that give it use once, few, many or a size class.

>TRBD2|TRBV4-2|few|TRBJ2-1
CASSQAPLAGNNEQFF
TGTGCCAGCAGCCAAGCCCCACTAGCGGGAAACAATGAGCAGTTCTTC
>TRBD1|TRBV28|.|TRBJ1-1
CASSPGKGGGRSTEAFF
TGTGCCAGCAGTCCAGGGAAAGGGGGCGGCCGGAGCACTGAAGCTTTCTTT
>.|TRBV12-3/TRBV12-4|.|TRBJ2-6
CASSFEGPSGANVLTF
TGTGCCAGCAGTTTTGAGGGACCCTCTGGGGCCAACGTCCTGACTTTC
>TRBD1|TRBV24-1|few|TRBJ2-3
CATSDPGTGHMITQYF
TGTGCCACCAGTGACCCCGGGACAGGGCATATGATAACGCAGTATTTT
>TRBD2|TRBV7-9|.|TRBJ2-1
CASSPTSGSQKSYNEQFF
TGTGCCAGCAGCCCAACTAGCGGGAGTCAGAAATCCTACAATGAGCAGTTCTTC
>.|TRBV7-2|.|TRBJ1-6
CASSLLGGAGGNSPLHF
TGTGCCAGCAGCTTACTGGGAGGGGCTGGAGGTAATTCACCCCTCCACTTT
>TRBD2|TRBV7-2|.|TRBJ2-7
CASSPPLAGVWGVDNEQYF
TGTGCCAGCAGCCCACCACTAGCGGGAGTTTGGGGGGTTGACAATGAGCAGTACTTC
>.|TRBV6-5|few|TRBJ1-6
CASKNRNNSPLHF
TGTGCCAGCAAAAACAGGAATAATTCACCCCTCCACTTT
>.|TRBV5-1|many|TRBJ2-5
CASSPGIQETQYF
TGTGCCAGCAGCCCCGGGATCCAAGAGACCCAGTACTTC
>.|TRBV3-1|few|TRBJ1-1
CASSRGQSGNTEAFF
TGTGCCAGCAGCCGAGGACAGTCGGGGAACACTGAAGCTTTCTTT
>.|TRBV27|few|TRBJ2-7
CASSRYRTSYEQYF
TGTGCCAGCAGTAGGTACAGGACCTCCTACGAGCAGTACTTC
>.|TRBV6-5|.|TRBJ1-2
CASSYDKRQNYGYTF
TGTGCCAGCAGTTACGACAAGAGACAGAACTATGGCTACACCTTC
>.|TRBV5-1|.|TRBJ2-1
CASSPRGNNEQFF
TGCGCCAGCAGCCCCCGCGGAAACAATGAGCAGTTCTTC
>.|TRBV5-1|few|TRBJ1-2
CASSLGQLVNNGYTF
TGCGCCAGCAGCTTGGGTCAGCTCGTCAACAATGGCTACACCTTC
>TRBD1|TRBV6-6|.|TRBJ2-1
CASSYSGTGYNNEQFF
TGTGCCAGCAGTTACTCGGGGACAGGGTACAACAATGAGCAGTTCTTC
>.|TRBV10-2|few|TRBJ1-4
CASSNRDKFEKLFF
TGCGCCAGCAGTAACCGGGACAAGTTCGAAAAACTGTTTTTT
>TRBD1|TRBV15|.|TRBJ2-7
CATSRARDRVTYEQYF
TGTGCCACCAGCAGGGCCCGGGACAGGGTAACCTACGAGCAGTACTTC
>.|TRBV20-1|few|TRBJ2-1
CSAQLAKTGNEQFF
TGCAGTGCTCAACTAGCGAAGACAGGGAATGAGCAGTTCTTC
>TRBD2|TRBV27|.|TRBJ2-2
CASRLRGRASARTVTGELFF
TGTGCCAGCAGGCTACGGGGGAGGGCTAGCGCGAGAACGGTCACCGGGGAGCTGTTTTTT
>TRBD1|TRBV6-5|few|TRBJ2-6
CASSYLQGAGANVLTF
TGTGCCAGCAGTTACCTACAGGGGGCTGGGGCCAACGTCCTGACTTTC
>.|TRBV4-2|few|TRBJ2-7
CASSQALRVYEQYF
TGTGCCAGCAGCCAAGCTCTTCGAGTCTACGAGCAGTACTTC
>.|TRBV5-1|few|TRBJ2-7
CASSLVPSLTYEQYF
TGCGCCAGCAGCTTGGTACCCTCTCTCACCTACGAGCAGTACTTC
>.|TRBV3-1|few|TRBJ1-2
CASSERDQTTGYTF
TGTGCCAGCAGCGAACGGGACCAAACCACTGGCTACACCTTC
>.|TRBV12-3/TRBV12-4|few|TRBJ1-1
CASSWKGGNTEAFF
TGTGCCAGCAGTTGGAAAGGGGGGAATACTGAAGCTTTCTTT
>.|TRBV7-2|.|TRBJ1-1
CASSLEIYTEAFF
TGTGCCAGCAGCTTGGAGATTTACACTGAAGCTTTCTTT
>.|TRBV2|.|TRBJ1-4
CASNRGYEKLFF
TGTGCCAGCAACCGGGGGTATGAAAAACTGTTTTTT
>TRBD2|TRBV4-2|.|TRBJ2-3
CASSPSGTSGGFLTDTQYF
TGTGCCAGCAGCCCATCCGGGACTAGCGGGGGATTCCTCACAGATACGCAGTATTTT